This T cell receptor beta chain was profiled in a study of beta chain features in type 1 diabetes (dated by TCRdb to between 2017 and 2018). Regarding the study in general: Mean age, gender distribution, total cell number and subset yield did not differ between patients and healthy donors. A total of around 100 million sorted cells were examined across all samples, and RNA yield correlated strongly with the number of cells per subset. In the study, recently diagnosed type 1 diabetes patients and matched healthy donors were compared on the TCRB repertoires of their sorted circulating CD4+ T cell subsets. Naive and central memory subsets were obtained from all 30 or so donors, but regulatory and stem cell-like memory subsets were isolated from only 8 patients and roughly 8 healthy donors.

What the authors observed across the whole study: Because cDNA was sequenced instead of genomic DNA, highly expressing activated cells could be over-represented, though the groups showed no difference in activation or CD3 levels. At VDJ recombination sites, type 1 diabetes patients had fewer insertions and more deleted nucleotides, which implies abnormalities in thymic rearrangement. Naive, central memory and regulatory TCRB repertoires appeared more similar among patients than among healthy donors. A moderate but significant shortening of TCRB CDR3 length was observed in type 1 diabetes patients in all four CD4+ subsets. HLA sub-analyses involved small numbers of individuals, so any influence of HLA type on TCRB rearrangement remained unresolved. PCR might favor shorter templates, but patient and control samples were amplified and corrected together, so any skew would affect both groups equally.

The High Capacity cDNA Reverse Transcription Kit was used to reverse transcribe all of the isolated RNA, meaning that expressed TCRB transcripts were what got sequenced. Deep immunoSEQ sequencing was applied to naive, central memory and regulatory T cell samples, giving an average of about 3.8 million total reads per sample. Sorted cells were lysed in RLT buffer and RNA was extracted with DNase-treated RNeasy Micro or Mini kits, depending on cell number. To prevent cross-contamination, every cell subset was processed on its own, while patient and healthy donor samples were processed together. TCRB sequences were amplified from cDNA with the immunoSEQ multiplex PCR, producing 87-bp fragments spanning the CDR3 region. The amplicons were sequenced using the Illumina HiSeq platform. The paper's processing steps were these. Synthetic template baselines were used to correct PCR bias computationally, reads within Hamming distance 2 were collapsed together, and singletons that could not be merged were discarded. Reads were aligned against IMGT so that V, D and J genes, CDR3 length and insertions or deletions at six rearrangement sites could be assigned. Clonotype counts were normalized to sorted cell number within each subset before computing true diversity and Gini coefficients with the tcR R package. Repertoire sharing was quantified using the overlap coefficient calculated on TCRB nucleotide sequences. As a proxy for the pre-selection repertoire, out-of-frame TCRB sequences from naive cells were analyzed. TCRdb retrieved this table from immuneACCESS and kept in-frame rearrangements only. Not all clones are present; in checked studies, unresolved V genes account for under half, and no reason is known for the remainder. That table is the source of V, J and clone size, and D and trimming were worked out from the DNA. The sample has under 300,000 clones on record, over 11% of them singletons. The top ten clonotypes cover just under 0.02% of the sample.

This clone showed up just a few times. The antigen it recognizes is unknown. No per-base quality is available; no much larger clone lies one base away. Including the terminal cysteine and phenylalanine, the CDR3 comprises 15 residues. The DNA shown is the 45-base CDR3, in frame from base 1. CDR1 and CDR2 (LNHDA, SQIVND) derive from the germline V gene (reference sequence). Deletion took 4 bases off V and 3 bases off J, with a span of 12 bases between the germline ends. From each donor, a single peripheral blood sample of 100 to 150 mL on average was drawn into heparinised tubes. A BD FACSAria II was used to sort naive, central memory, regulatory and stem cell-like memory CD4+ T cells with a panel that included CD45RO, CCR7, CD25, CD127, CD95 and CD27. Every sorted population had a purity above 95%. PBMCs were separated immediately by Lymphoprep density gradient centrifugation and were stained directly, without being cultured. To minimize batch effects, samples were stained and sorted in pairs, one healthy donor with one patient per experiment.

Recombination connected TRBV19 to TRBJ1-4, with no reliable assignment of the D segment. Sequenced: naive CD4+ T cells from blood. Per the publication, the cell subset or site label means: true naive CD4+ T cells. The TCR comes from a man aged 25-40 years with type 1 diabetes. The CDR3 reads as follows: CASSRTAGANEKLFF. The nucleotides read TGTGCCAGTAGTAGGACTGCCGGGGCTAATGAAAAACTGTTTTTT.